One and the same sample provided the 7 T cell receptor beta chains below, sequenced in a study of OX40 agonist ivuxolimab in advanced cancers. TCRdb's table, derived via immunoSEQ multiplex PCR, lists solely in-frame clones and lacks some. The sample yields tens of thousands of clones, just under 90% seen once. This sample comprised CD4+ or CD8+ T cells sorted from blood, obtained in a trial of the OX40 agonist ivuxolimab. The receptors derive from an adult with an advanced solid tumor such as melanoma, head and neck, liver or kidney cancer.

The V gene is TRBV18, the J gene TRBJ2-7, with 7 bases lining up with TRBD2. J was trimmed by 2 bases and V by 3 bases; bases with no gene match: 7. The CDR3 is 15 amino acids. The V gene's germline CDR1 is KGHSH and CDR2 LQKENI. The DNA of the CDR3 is TGTGCCAGCTCACCTCGGCGGGAGCTCCCCTACGAGCAGTACTTC. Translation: CASSPRRELPYEQYF.

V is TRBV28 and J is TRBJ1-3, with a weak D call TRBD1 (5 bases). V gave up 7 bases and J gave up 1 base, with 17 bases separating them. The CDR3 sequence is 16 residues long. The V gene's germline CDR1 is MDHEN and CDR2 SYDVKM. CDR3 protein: CASTTPLGVSGNTIYF. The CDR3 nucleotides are TGTGCCAGCACCACCCCATTAGGGGTGTCTGGAAACACCATATATTTT.

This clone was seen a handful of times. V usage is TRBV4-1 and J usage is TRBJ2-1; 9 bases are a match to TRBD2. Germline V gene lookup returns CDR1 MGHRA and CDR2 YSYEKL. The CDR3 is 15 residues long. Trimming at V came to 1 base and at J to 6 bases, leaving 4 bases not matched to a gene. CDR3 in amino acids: CASSQGLAGANEQFF. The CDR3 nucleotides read TGCGCCAGCAGCCAAGGATTAGCGGGAGCCAATGAGCAGTTCTTC.

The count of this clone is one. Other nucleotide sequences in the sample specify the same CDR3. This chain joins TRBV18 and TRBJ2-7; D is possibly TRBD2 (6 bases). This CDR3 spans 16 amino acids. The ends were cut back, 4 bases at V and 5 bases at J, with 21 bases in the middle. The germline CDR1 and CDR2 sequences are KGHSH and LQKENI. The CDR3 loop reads CASSQGTPLGSDEQYF. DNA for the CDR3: TGTGCCAGCTCACAAGGGACTCCCTTAGGCAGCGACGAGCAGTACTTC.

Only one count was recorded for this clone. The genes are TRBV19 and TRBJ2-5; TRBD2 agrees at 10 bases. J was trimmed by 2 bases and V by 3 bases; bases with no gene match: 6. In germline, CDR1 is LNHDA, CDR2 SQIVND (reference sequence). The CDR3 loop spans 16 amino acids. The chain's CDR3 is CASSIASGRTQETQYF. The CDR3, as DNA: TGTGCCAGTAGTATTGCTAGCGGGAGAACTCAAGAGACCCAGTACTTC.

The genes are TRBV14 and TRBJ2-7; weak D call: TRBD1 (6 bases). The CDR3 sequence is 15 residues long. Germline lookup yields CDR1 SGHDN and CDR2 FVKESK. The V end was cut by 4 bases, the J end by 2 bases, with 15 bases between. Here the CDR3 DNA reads TGTGCCAGCAGCCTCCGGGACACCGGGACCTACGAGCAGTACTTC. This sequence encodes CASSLRDTGTYEQYF.

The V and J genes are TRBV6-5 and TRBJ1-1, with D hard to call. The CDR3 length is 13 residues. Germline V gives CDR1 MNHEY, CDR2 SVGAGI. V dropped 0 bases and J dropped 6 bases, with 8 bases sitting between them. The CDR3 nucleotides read TGTGCCAGCAGTTACTCAGATTTCTCTGAAGCTTTCTTT. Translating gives CASSYSDFSEAFF.